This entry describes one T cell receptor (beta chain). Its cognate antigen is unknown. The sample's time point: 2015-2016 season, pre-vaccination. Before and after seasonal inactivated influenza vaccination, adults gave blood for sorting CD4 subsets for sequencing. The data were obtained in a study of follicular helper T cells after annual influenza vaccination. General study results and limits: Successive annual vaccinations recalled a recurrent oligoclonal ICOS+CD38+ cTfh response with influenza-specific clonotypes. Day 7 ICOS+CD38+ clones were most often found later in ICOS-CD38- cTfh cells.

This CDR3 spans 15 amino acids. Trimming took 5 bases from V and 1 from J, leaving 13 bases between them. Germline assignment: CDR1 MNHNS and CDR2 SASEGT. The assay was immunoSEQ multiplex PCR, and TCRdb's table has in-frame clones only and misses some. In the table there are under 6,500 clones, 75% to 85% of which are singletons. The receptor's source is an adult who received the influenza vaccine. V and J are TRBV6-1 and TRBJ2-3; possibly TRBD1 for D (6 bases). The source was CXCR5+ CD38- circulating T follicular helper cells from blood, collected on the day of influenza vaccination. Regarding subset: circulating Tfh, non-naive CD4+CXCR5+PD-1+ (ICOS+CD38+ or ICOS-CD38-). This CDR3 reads CASSSQGLGTDTQYF. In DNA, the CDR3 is TGTGCCAGCAGTTCACAGGGTCTCGGCACAGATACGCAGTATTTT.